This TCR beta chain appears in the sequencing data of a study of early T cells in non-severe SARS-CoV-2 infection. Study-wide context: Sequencing was performed on bulk RNA from unsorted whole blood, leaving chains unpaired. Points from the study as a whole: Matches to VDJdb favored anti-spike CD8 responses and missed private and CD4 specificities.

The CDR3 is 15 amino acids. V was shortened by 3 bases and J by 3 bases, with 14 bases between the two germline ends. The protocol attached unique molecular identifiers to individual cDNA molecules. TCRdb called the 5' RACE reads again in MiXCR, with one record for every CDR3 protein. The data contain nearly 70,000 distinct CDR3 sequences, roughly 4.5% of them singletons. With regard to this clonotype: The antigen remains undetermined.

The gene calls are TRBV12-3 or TRBV12-4 and TRBJ1-1; no clear D gene. The source was whole blood, collected at baseline. This clonotype was sampled from an adult who was a healthcare worker with PCR-confirmed SARS-CoV-2 infection or an uninfected control (not recorded which). The donor label of this sample is uncertain. The CDR3 bases are TGTGCCAGCAGTTTCAGAAGAGATATATACACTGAAGCTTTCTTT. It is translated as CASSFRRDIYTEAFF.